The rows below give T cell receptor beta chains drawn from one sample of a study of blood T cell repertoires in COVID-19. The data were produced by immunoSEQ multiplex PCR, yet TCRdb's version contains in-frame clones alone and is incomplete. The repertoire includes some 240,000 clones, roughly 81% of them detected once, and more than 6.5% sits in the top ten. Sequenced input: PBMCs or T cells enriched from blood (not recorded which). These receptors came from a woman in her fifties or sixties who had been exposed to COVID-19. CDR3s leave out the opening cysteine and the closing phenylalanine or tryptophan. The order of the fields is V gene, CDR3 protein.

v_gene: TRBV30; CDR3aa: AWSVGTSGGKTQY
v_gene: TRBV7-9; CDR3aa: ASSLGASKGYT
v_gene: TRBV7-3; CDR3aa: ASSEDSGTEAF
v_gene: TRBV7-9; CDR3aa: ASSLGTGGDRNQPQH
v_gene: TRBV19; CDR3aa: ASSSPGQGHIGNGYT
v_gene: TRBV5-6; CDR3aa: ASTLTGPSYEQY
v_gene: TRBV24-1; CDR3aa: ATSDRDRNGYT
v_gene: TRBV2; CDR3aa: ASRGQSPNQPQH
v_gene: TRBV5-1; CDR3aa: ASSLTPGQGNTIY
v_gene: TRBV19; CDR3aa: ASSAGQGGNQPQH
v_gene: TRBV5-1; CDR3aa: ASSSPGGNTEAF
v_gene: TRBV5-1; CDR3aa: ASSLDSGDNSPLH
v_gene: TRBV9; CDR3aa: ASSVDGGKAF
v_gene: TRBV10-3; CDR3aa: AIRLTGRLTDTQY
v_gene: TRBV5-1; CDR3aa: ASSFRGERTEAF
v_gene: TRBV10-3; CDR3aa: AISPSGGALNTEAF
v_gene: TRBV19; CDR3aa: ASSIDRGSRRGYT
v_gene: TRBV4-3; CDR3aa: ASSQDDRVPGNTIY
v_gene: TRBV24-1; CDR3aa: ATSDGYEQF
v_gene: TRBV4-3; CDR3aa: ASSQVGQTNTEAF
v_gene: TRBV9; CDR3aa: ASSPGWSEKLF
v_gene: TRBV18; CDR3aa: ASGTVMYQPQH
v_gene: TRBV6-5; CDR3aa: ASRYTQGTGELF
v_gene: TRBV28; CDR3aa: ASCVLSGNTIY
v_gene: TRBV7-9; CDR3aa: ASSLGQLNTGELF
v_gene: TRBV4-1; CDR3aa: ASSQDLLPGQINEKLF
v_gene: TRBV5-5; CDR3aa: ASSPQGLREQF
v_gene: TRBV28; CDR3aa: ASSGTGVGDQPQH
v_gene: TRBV7-9; CDR3aa: ASSLAGQGMGQPQH
v_gene: TRBV2; CDR3aa: ASSDLGTLSYNEQF
v_gene: TRBV13; CDR3aa: ASSLGVGGGRTDTQY
v_gene: TRBV29-1; CDR3aa: SVRDLRGRGEQF
v_gene: TRBV7-9; CDR3aa: ASSLVSGHFFTYEQY
v_gene: TRBV5-6; CDR3aa: ASSSGTGVNTIY